A selection of T cell receptor beta chains follows, all from one sample in a study of cytomegalovirus exposure and HLA in healthy donors. Produced via immunoSEQ multiplex PCR; TCRdb's table is partial and in-frame only. The sample consists of under 300,000 clones, around four fifths of them appearing once. The sequenced sample consisted of PBMCs. All receptors derive from a middle-aged woman in good health and CMV-seropositive. Both conserved end residues are part of each CDR3. Each record gives: V gene, J gene, CDR3 protein.

V gene: TRBV19; J gene: TRBJ1-5; CDR3 protein: CASTLRQGMGQPQHF
V gene: TRBV30; J gene: TRBJ2-7; CDR3 protein: CASDRGISYEQYF
V gene: TRBV28; J gene: TRBJ2-3; CDR3 protein: CASSLVGGWDTQYF
V gene: TRBV30; J gene: TRBJ1-2; CDR3 protein: CAWSLGTDAYGYTF
V gene: TRBV5-1; J gene: TRBJ1-1; CDR3 protein: CASSRDRATEAFF
V gene: TRBV30; J gene: TRBJ1-5; CDR3 protein: CAWSPGQGGQPQHF
V gene: TRBV5-6; J gene: TRBJ2-5; CDR3 protein: CASSLAVFTSGETQYF
V gene: TRBV2; J gene: TRBJ2-1; CDR3 protein: CASKSGTSGNNEQFF
V gene: TRBV19; J gene: TRBJ2-5; CDR3 protein: CASSIRGTGEETQYF
V gene: TRBV27; J gene: TRBJ2-1; CDR3 protein: CASSLLRGNGYNEQFF
V gene: TRBV9; J gene: TRBJ2-6; CDR3 protein: CASSLMGASSGANVLTF
V gene: TRBV11-2; J gene: TRBJ1-3; CDR3 protein: CASSLAQGIGSGNTIYF
V gene: TRBV7-8; J gene: TRBJ2-7; CDR3 protein: CASSPGRAGVYEQYF
V gene: TRBV27; J gene: TRBJ1-1; CDR3 protein: CATRRGLFNTEAFF
V gene: TRBV5-5; J gene: TRBJ2-7; CDR3 protein: CASSPDRGFYEQYF
V gene: TRBV7-2; J gene: TRBJ2-1; CDR3 protein: CASSLGGERYNEQFF
V gene: TRBV28; J gene: TRBJ2-7; CDR3 protein: CASSLGQGRLYEQYF
V gene: TRBV9; J gene: TRBJ2-3; CDR3 protein: CASNLRGVREGTDTQYF
V gene: TRBV7-9; J gene: TRBJ2-1; CDR3 protein: CASSLEWDNYNEQFF
V gene: TRBV7-9; J gene: TRBJ2-5; CDR3 protein: CASSFGGGQETQYF
V gene: TRBV12-5; J gene: TRBJ2-7; CDR3 protein: CASGPGTSGGEQYF
V gene: TRBV7-3; J gene: TRBJ2-7; CDR3 protein: CASSLHQGGEQYF
V gene: TRBV28; J gene: TRBJ2-7; CDR3 protein: CASRTTSGEQYF
V gene: TRBV12-5; J gene: TRBJ1-1; CDR3 protein: CASGLVLGKSGKNTEAFF
V gene: TRBV7-3; J gene: TRBJ1-1; CDR3 protein: CASSGALPGGFTEAFF
V gene: TRBV11-3; J gene: TRBJ2-7; CDR3 protein: CASSLRESYEQYF
V gene: TRBV7-9; J gene: TRBJ1-1; CDR3 protein: CASSKNIPNTEAFF
V gene: TRBV2; J gene: TRBJ1-1; CDR3 protein: CASNRGWLTEAFF
V gene: TRBV7-2; J gene: TRBJ2-7; CDR3 protein: CASSLGGVYEQYF
V gene: TRBV27; J gene: TRBJ2-4; CDR3 protein: CASSYRRLAGADIQYF
V gene: TRBV30; J gene: TRBJ1-2; CDR3 protein: CAWSVGQGGGYTF
V gene: TRBV28; J gene: TRBJ1-2; CDR3 protein: CASSPGGWNYGYTF
V gene: TRBV18; J gene: TRBJ2-1; CDR3 protein: CASRLSSSYNEQFF
V gene: TRBV30; J gene: TRBJ1-4; CDR3 protein: CAWSFAWDRGDEKLFF
V gene: TRBV14; J gene: TRBJ1-5; CDR3 protein: CASRQTGGSNQPQHF
V gene: TRBV19; J gene: TRBJ2-2; CDR3 protein: CASRTGQTNTGELFF
V gene: TRBV30; J gene: TRBJ1-3; CDR3 protein: CAWSLKSSGNTIYF
V gene: TRBV6-1; J gene: TRBJ2-7; CDR3 protein: CASSVGQDYEQYF
V gene: TRBV5-6; J gene: TRBJ1-1; CDR3 protein: CASSLRQGRTEAFF
V gene: TRBV9; J gene: TRBJ1-1; CDR3 protein: CASSVQGFENGAFF
V gene: TRBV19; J gene: TRBJ2-7; CDR3 protein: CASSSDGTYEQYF
V gene: TRBV6-5; J gene: TRBJ2-7; CDR3 protein: CASSCSTVYEQYF
V gene: TRBV4-1; J gene: TRBJ1-2; CDR3 protein: CASSQDDNRARAGYTF
V gene: TRBV5-4; J gene: -; CDR3 protein: CASSFEDRGLYEQYF
V gene: TRBV5-4; J gene: TRBJ2-1; CDR3 protein: CASSLEGGRAPPAKFF
V gene: TRBV5-4; J gene: TRBJ1-5; CDR3 protein: CASSLEPTNQPQHF
V gene: TRBV6-1; J gene: TRBJ2-5; CDR3 protein: CASSALSAGGETQYF
V gene: TRBV7-9; J gene: TRBJ1-1; CDR3 protein: CASSLAGFNTEAFF
V gene: TRBV4-3; J gene: TRBJ1-4; CDR3 protein: CASSQGIQVLATNEKLFF
V gene: TRBV30; J gene: TRBJ1-2; CDR3 protein: CAWSEDRGQGGYTF